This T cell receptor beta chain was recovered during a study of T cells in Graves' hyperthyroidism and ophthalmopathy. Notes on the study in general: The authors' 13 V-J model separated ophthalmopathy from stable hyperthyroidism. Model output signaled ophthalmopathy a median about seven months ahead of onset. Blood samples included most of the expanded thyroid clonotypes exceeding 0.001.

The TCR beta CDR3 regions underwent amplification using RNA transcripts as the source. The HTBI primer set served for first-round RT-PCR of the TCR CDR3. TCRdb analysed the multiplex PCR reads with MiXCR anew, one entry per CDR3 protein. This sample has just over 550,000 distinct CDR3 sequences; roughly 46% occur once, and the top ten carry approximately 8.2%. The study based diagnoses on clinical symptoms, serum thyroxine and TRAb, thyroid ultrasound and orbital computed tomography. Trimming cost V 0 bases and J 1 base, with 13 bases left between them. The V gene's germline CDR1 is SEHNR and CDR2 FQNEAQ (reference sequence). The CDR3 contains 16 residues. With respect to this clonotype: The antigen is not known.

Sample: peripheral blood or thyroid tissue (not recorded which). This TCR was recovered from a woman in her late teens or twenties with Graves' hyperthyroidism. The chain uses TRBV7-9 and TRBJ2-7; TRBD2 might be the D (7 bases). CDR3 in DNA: TGTGCCAGCAGCTTAGCGGGGGGGCTCCTTTCCTACGAGCAGTACTTC. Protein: CASSLAGGLLSYEQYF.